This TCR beta chain was found in a study of human T cells and chemical hapten exposure. About the research overall: Patches that contained 0.01% DPC were applied to the upper back and read at 6 days. Study observations and caveats: Following DPC sensitization, TCRs present above 1 in 1000 frequency showed no change.

TCRdb called the RACE reads again in MiXCR, with one record for every CDR3 protein. The table lists some 98,000 distinct CDR3 sequences, 10% to 11% of them singletons. As for time point: pre-sensitization, week 0. As for treatment: therapeutic diphenylcyclopropenone sensitization with weekly scalp DPC. This clonotype showed up many times. Its specificity is unknown. This clonotype was obtained from a woman in her fifties or sixties with alopecia areata. Some clones in this sample may be carry-over from other donors' samples. The material sequenced was whole blood, taken in connection with sensitization to the hapten diphenylcyclopropenone (DPC).

The CDR3 loop is CASSQDALKQYF. The CDR3 nucleotides are TGTGCCAGCAGCCAAGATGCCCTGAAGCAGTACTTC. The chain joins TRBV3-1 to TRBJ2-4; D unresolved. CDR1 is LGHDT, CDR2 YNNKEL, per germline (reference sequence). The CDR3 loop spans 12 amino acids. Deletions cut 0 bases from V and 13 bases from J, with 10 bases between.